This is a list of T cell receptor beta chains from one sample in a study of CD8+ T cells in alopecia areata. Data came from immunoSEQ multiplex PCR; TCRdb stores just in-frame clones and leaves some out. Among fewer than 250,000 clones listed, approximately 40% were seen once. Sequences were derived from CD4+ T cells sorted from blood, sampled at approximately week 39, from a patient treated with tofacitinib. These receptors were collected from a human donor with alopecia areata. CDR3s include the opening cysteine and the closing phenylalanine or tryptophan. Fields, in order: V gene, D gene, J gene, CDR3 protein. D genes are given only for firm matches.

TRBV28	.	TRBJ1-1	CASHSVNTEAFF
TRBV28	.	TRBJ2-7	CASSGSGTPAYEQYF
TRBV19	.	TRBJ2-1	CASSASWRRHEQFF
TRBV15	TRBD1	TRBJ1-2	CATSSGQGAVWGYTF
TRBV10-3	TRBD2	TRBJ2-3	CAISDRAGADTQYF
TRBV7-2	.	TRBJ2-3	CASTFRGGTDTQYF
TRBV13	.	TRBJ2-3	CASSLVGTDTQYF
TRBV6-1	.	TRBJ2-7	CASSRDSAYEQYF
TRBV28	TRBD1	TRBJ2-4	CASSLDRPGQAQNIQYF
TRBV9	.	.	CASSVKLDGEQYF
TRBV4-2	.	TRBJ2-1	CASSQAPAEVFFEQFF
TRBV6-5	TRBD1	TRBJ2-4	CASSSDRTGNIQYF
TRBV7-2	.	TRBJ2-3	CASSRAGLTDTQYF
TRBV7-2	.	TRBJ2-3	CASSLDPAVSTDTQYF
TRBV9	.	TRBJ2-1	CASSLGLVFNEQFF
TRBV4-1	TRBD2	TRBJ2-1	CASSQGGRADNEQFF
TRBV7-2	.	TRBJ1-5	CASSIQGGDQPQHF
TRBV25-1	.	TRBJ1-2	CASRGTQVSYGYTF
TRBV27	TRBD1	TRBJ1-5	CASSSLMTGESNQPQHF
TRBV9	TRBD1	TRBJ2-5	CASSATQGRETQYF
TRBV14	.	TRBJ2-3	CASSPLGSDTQYF
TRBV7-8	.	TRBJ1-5	CASSLDGRESNQPQHF
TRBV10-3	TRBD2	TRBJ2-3	CAIRPLAGLGTDTQYF
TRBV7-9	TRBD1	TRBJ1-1	CASRPTGAWTEAFF
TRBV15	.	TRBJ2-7	CATSGDRFSSYEQYF
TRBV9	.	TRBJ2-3	CASSVGPSTDTQYF
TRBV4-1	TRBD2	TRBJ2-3	CASSPTGTSGRTDTQYF
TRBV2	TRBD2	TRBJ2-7	CASSWGLAGINEQYF
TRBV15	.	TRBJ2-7	CATSRGTGYEQYF
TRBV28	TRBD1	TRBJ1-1	CASRTGGTEAFF
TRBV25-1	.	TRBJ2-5	CASSEPGEETQYF
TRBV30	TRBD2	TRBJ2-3	CAWSVRSGRRGDTQYF
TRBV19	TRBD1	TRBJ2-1	CASSIGGQGRRYNEQFF
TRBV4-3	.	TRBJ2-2	CASSQAVNRLTGELFF
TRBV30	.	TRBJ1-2	CAWTTENYGYTF
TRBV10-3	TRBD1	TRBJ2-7	CAIARTGGYEQYF
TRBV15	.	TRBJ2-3	CATSWAGESDTQYF
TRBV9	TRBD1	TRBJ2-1	CASSTTGVGEQFF